The sequence of this T cell receptor (beta chain) was determined in a study of blood T cells in healthy people across ages. CDR3 length: 15 residues. V lost 4 bases and J 5 bases, leaving 16 bases between the germline ends. The V gene's germline CDR1 is SGDLS and CDR2 YYNGEE. Only a few counts were recorded for this clonotype. Using a J-beta primer mix together with a sample-barcoded 5' primer, a second PCR was run for about 6 to 12 cycles. TCRdb re-analysed the 5' RACE reads in MiXCR, keeping a single row per CDR3 protein. In the table there are 650,000 to 800,000 distinct CDR3 sequences, under 55% of which are singletons.

This chain uses TRBV9 with TRBJ2-1; D remains unclear. The sequenced sample was blood. This receptor was identified in a man aged 60 to 69 in good health. The CDR3 coding sequence is TGTGCCAGCAGCCGCAGTGCTCCGATCGACAATGAGCAGTTCTTC. Translated, it gives CASSRSAPIDNEQFF.